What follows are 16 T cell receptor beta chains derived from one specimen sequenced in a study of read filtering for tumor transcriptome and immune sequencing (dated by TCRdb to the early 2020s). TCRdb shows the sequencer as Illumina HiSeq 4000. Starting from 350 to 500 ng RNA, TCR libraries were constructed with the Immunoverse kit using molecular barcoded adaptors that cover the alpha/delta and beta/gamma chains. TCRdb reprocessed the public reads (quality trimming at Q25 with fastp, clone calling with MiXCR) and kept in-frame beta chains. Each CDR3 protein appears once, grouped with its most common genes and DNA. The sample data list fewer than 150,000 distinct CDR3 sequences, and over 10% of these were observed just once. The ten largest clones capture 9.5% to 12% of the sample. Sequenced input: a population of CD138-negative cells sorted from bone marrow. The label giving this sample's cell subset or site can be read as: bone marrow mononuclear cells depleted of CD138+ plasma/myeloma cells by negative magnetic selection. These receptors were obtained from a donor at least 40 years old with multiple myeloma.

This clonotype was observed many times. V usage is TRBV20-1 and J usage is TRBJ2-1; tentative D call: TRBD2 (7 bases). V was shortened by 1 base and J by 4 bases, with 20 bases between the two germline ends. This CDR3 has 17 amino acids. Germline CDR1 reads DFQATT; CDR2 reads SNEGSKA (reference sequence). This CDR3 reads CSARVLGGQGIYNEQFF. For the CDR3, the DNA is TGCAGTGCTAGAGTCCTGGGGGGGCAGGGGATTTACAATGAGCAGTTCTTC.

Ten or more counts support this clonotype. CDR3 coding DNA: TGCAGTGCTTGGGACTCAGGTTCACCCCTCCACTTT. Its translation: CSAWDSGSPLHF. The chain joins TRBV20-1 to TRBJ1-6; D might be TRBD1 (5 bases). V dropped 5 bases and J dropped 9 bases, with 11 bases sitting between them. Germline CDR1 reads DFQATT; CDR2 reads SNEGSKA (reference sequence). CDR3 size: 12 residues.

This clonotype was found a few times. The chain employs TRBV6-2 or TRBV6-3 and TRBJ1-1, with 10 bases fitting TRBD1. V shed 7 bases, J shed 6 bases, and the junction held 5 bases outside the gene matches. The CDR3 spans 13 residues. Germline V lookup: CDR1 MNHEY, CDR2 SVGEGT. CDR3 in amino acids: CASTPGTGAEAFF. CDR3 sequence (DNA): TGTGCCAGCACCCCCGGGACAGGGGCTGAAGCTTTCTTT.

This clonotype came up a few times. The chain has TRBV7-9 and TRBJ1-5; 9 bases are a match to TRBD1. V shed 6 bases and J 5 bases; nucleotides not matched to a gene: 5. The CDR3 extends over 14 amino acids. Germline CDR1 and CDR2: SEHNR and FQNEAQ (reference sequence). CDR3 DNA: TGTGCCAGCAGTGTGGGACAGGGTCATCAGCCCCAGCATTTT. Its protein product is CASSVGQGHQPQHF. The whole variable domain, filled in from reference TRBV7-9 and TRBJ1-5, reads DTGVSQNPRHKITKRGQNVTFRCDPISEHNRLYWYRQTLGQGPEFLTYFQNEAQLEKSRLLSDRFSAERPKGSFSTLEIQRTEQGDSAMYLCASSVGQGHQPQHFGDGTRLSIL.

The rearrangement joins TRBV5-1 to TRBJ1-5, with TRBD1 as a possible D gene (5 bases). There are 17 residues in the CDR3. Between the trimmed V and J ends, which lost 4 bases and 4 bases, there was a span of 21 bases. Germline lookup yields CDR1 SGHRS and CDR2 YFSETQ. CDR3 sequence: CASSPSGQENPNQPQHF. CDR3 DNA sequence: TGCGCCAGCAGCCCGTCGGGGCAGGAAAACCCTAATCAGCCCCAGCATTTT.

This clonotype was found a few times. CDR3 sequence reads: CASSPDSYNTGELFF. The CDR3 coding sequence is TGTGCCAGCAGTCCCGACAGTTACAACACCGGGGAGCTGTTTTTT. The chain couples TRBV6-5 to TRBJ2-2, with D tentatively TRBD1 (5 bases). CDR3 length equals 15 residues. V shed 5 bases and J shed 2 bases, with 12 bases lying between them. Germline-derived CDR1 and CDR2 are MNHEY and SVGAGI.

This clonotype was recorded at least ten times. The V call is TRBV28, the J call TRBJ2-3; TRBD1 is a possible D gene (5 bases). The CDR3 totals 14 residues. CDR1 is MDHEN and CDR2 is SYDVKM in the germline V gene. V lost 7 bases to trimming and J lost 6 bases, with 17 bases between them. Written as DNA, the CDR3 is TGTGCCAGCACTGGGGCGCACGACACGGATACGCAGTATTTT. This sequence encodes CASTGAHDTDTQYF. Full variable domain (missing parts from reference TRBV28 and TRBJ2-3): DVKVTQSSRYLVKRTGEKVFLECVQDMDHENMFWYRQDPGLGLRLIYFSYDVKMKEKGDIPEGYSVSREKKERFSLILESASTNQTSMYLCASTGAHDTDTQYFGPGTRLTVL.

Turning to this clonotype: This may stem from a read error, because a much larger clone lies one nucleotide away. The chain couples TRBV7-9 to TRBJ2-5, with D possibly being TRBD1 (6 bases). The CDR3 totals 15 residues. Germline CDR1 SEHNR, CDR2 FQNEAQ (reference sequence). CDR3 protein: CAGRLSWTDQETQYF. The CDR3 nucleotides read TGTGCCGGCAGACTTTCCTGGACAGACCAAGAGACCCAGTACTTC.

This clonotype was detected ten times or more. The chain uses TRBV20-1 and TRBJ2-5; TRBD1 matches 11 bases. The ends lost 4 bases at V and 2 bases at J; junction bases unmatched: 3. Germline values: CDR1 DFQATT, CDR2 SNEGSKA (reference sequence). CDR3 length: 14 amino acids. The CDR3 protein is CSANRDRGQETQYF. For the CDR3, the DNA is TGCAGTGCTAACCGGGACAGGGGGCAAGAGACCCAGTACTTC.

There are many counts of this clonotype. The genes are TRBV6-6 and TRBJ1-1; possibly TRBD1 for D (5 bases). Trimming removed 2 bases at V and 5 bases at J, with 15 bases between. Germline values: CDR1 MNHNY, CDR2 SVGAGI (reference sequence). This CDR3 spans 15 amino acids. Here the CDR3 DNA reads TGTGCCAGCAGTTACCATGTGGCACGGGGGACTGAAGCTTTCTTT. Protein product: CASSYHVARGTEAFF.

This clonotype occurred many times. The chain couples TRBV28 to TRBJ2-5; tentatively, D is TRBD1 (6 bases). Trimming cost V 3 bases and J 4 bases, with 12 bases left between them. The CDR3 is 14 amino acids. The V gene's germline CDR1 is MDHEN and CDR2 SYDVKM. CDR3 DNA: TGTGCCAGCAGTTTGTCGGACAGAGGAGAGACCCAGTACTTC. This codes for CASSLSDRGETQYF.

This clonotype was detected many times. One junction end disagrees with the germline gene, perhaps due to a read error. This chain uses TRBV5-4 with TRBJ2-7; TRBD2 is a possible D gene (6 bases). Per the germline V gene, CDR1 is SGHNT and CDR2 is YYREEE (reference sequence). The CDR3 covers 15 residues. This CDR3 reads CASSVTGGSSYERYF. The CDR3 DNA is TGTGCCAGCAGTGTTACCGGGGGAAGCTCCTACGAGCGGTACTTC.

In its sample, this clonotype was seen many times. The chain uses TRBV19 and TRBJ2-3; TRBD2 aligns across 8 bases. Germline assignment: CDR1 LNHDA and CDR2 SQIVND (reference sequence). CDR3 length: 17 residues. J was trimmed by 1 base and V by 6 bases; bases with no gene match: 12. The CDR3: CASSSTLVGRGTDTQYF. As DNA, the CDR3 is TGTGCCAGTAGCTCGACCCTCGTCGGGAGGGGCACAGATACGCAGTATTTT.

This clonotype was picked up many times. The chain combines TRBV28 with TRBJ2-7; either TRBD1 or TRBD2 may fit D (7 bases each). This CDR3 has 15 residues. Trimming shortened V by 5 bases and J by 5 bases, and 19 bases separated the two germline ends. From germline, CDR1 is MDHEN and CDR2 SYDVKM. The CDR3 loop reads CASSRGDSPTNEQYF. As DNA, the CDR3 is TGTGCCAGCAGTCGGGGGGACAGTCCCACTAACGAGCAGTACTTC.

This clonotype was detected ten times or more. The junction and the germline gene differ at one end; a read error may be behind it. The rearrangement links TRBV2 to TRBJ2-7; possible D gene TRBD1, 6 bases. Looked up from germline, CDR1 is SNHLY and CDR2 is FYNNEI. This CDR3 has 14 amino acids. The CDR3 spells CASSLQGASSEQYF. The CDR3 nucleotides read TGTGCCAGCTCCTTACAGGGCGCTTCCTCCGAGCAGTACTTC.

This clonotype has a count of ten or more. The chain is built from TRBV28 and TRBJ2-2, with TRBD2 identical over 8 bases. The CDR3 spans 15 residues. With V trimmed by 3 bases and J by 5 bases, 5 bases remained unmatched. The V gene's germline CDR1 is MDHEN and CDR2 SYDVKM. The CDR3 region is CASSFYGGGTGELFF. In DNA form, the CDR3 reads TGTGCCAGCAGTTTTTACGGGGGGGGTACCGGGGAGCTGTTTTTT.